This T cell receptor (beta chain) appears in the sequencing data of a study of T cells in Graves' hyperthyroidism and ophthalmopathy. Findings and caveats of the study: It was a median approximately six months before onset that the model predicted ophthalmopathy. Most clonotypes expanded in thyroid above 0.001 were likewise present in blood. Stable hyperthyroidism was told apart from ophthalmopathy by a model built on 13 V-J features.

This clonotype came up once. Its antigen remains unidentified. Lactation, pregnancy, other autoimmune disease or uncontrolled infection led to exclusion of patients. RNA transcripts provided the source from which TCR beta CDR3 regions were amplified. First-round RT-PCR with HTBI primers amplified the TCR CDR3 region. TCRdb re-called the multiplex PCR reads with MiXCR, one entry per CDR3 protein. Of approximately 700,000 distinct CDR3 sequences listed, nearly 45% were seen once; the top ten hold approximately 7.2%. This CDR3 is built from 13 residues. Germline V gene lookup returns CDR1 SGHVS and CDR2 FQNEAQ. Trimming removed 7 bases from V and 7 bases from J, with 11 bases in between.

The material sequenced was peripheral blood or thyroid tissue (not recorded which). The origin of this receptor is an adult man with Graves' disease, either hyperthyroidism or ophthalmopathy (not recorded which). The V gene is TRBV7-8, the J gene TRBJ1-6; D remains ambiguous. CDR3 in amino acids: CASTLAPNSPLHF. Here the CDR3 DNA reads TGTGCCAGCACACTAGCGCCGAATTCACCCCTCCACTTT.